The 32 T cell receptor beta chains listed next were all sequenced from one sample in a study of cytomegalovirus exposure and HLA in healthy donors. The PCR contained 60 Vbeta and 13 Jbeta primers. Generated by immunoSEQ multiplex PCR, the TCRdb table keeps only in-frame clones and is missing some. The sample has 150,000 to 200,000 clones; 75% to 80% are singletons. The specimen sequenced was PBMCs. These receptors originate from a woman between 45 and 60 years old in good health and CMV-seropositive.

The chain is built from TRBV5-6 and TRBJ1-5; 9 bases map to TRBD1. Germline CDR1 is SGHDT and CDR2 is YYEEEE. The CDR3 is 14 residues long. Trimming at V came to 0 bases and at J to 5 bases, leaving 0 bases not matched to a gene. The CDR3 here is CASSLGQGDQPQHF. DNA of the CDR3: TGTGCCAGCAGCTTGGGACAGGGGGATCAGCCCCAGCATTTT.

This clone was detected once. The chain joins TRBV16 to TRBJ1-2; no clear D gene. The V gene's germline CDR1 is KGHSY and CDR2 FQNENV. Between the trimmed V and J ends, which lost 0 bases and 0 bases, there was a span of 11 bases. The CDR3 is made up of 16 amino acids. The CDR3 DNA follows: TGTGCCAGCAGCCAATCTGTTAGCCGGCCTAACTATGGCTACACCTTC. Amino acids: CASSQSVSRPNYGYTF.

CDR3 nucleotides: TGTGCCAGCAGGCTCAGCGGGAGTACCTACGAGCAGTACTTC. Translated, it gives CASRLSGSTYEQYF. The rearrangement uses TRBV13 and TRBJ2-7; 8 nucleotides align to TRBD2. Trimming cost V 6 bases and J 2 bases; bases outside gene matches: 6. Germline assignment: CDR1 PRHDT and CDR2 FYEKMQ (reference sequence). CDR3 length: 14 amino acids.

This chain uses TRBV5-1 with TRBJ2-5, with D possibly being TRBD2 (6 bases). This CDR3 has 13 residues. Germline CDR1 and CDR2: SGHRS and YFSETQ. V lost 4 bases to trimming and J lost 11 bases, with 18 bases between them. CDR3 in amino acids: CASSTALGGEQYF. Written as DNA, the CDR3 is TGCGCCAGCAGCACGGCCCTGGGGGGTGAGCAGTACTTC.

The chain links TRBV19 to TRBJ2-1; D call uncertain. This CDR3 is 13 amino acids long. Trimming left V 2 bases short and J 4 bases short, with 6 bases between. Germline lookup yields CDR1 LNHDA and CDR2 SQIVND (reference sequence). The DNA for the CDR3 is TGTGCCAGTAGTATACCGCGTTACAATGAGCAGTTCTTC. Protein product: CASSIPRYNEQFF.

V is TRBV2 and J is TRBJ1-2; TRBD1 agrees at 7 bases. CDR1 is SNHLY and CDR2 is FYNNEI in the germline V gene. CDR3 size: 13 residues. The V gene end was trimmed by 4 bases and the J gene end by 2 bases; junction bases not matched to a gene: 1. CDR3 DNA: TGTGCCAGCAGTGGGACAGGAAACTATGGCTACACCTTC. Translated, it gives CASSGTGNYGYTF.

This chain connects TRBV10-2 to TRBJ2-7; 12 positions match TRBD2. CDR3 length: 14 residues. J lost 2 bases, V lost 4 bases, and 0 bases had no gene match. The germline V gene has CDR1 WSHSY and CDR2 SAAADI. CDR3 in amino acids: CASSGLAGAYEQYF. Written as DNA, the CDR3 is TGCGCCAGCAGTGGACTAGCGGGAGCCTACGAGCAGTACTTC.

The CDR3 here is CASSPHTSNEQFF. The CDR3 nucleotides read TGTGCCAGCAGCCCCCACACAAGCAATGAGCAGTTCTTC. The chain recombines TRBV9 with TRBJ2-1; the D is unclear. The germline CDR1 and CDR2 sequences are SGDLS and YYNGEE. CDR3 length: 13 amino acids. The ends were cut back, 4 bases at V and 6 bases at J, with 11 bases in the middle. The whole variable domain, filled in from reference TRBV9 and TRBJ2-1, reads DSGVTQTPKHLITATGQRVTLRCSPRSGDLSVYWYQQSLDQGLQFLIQYYNGEERAKGNILERFSAQQFPDLHSELNLSSLELGDSALYFCASSPHTSNEQFFGPGTRLTVL.

This chain joins TRBV28 and TRBJ2-7, with unresolved D. This CDR3 is 14 amino acids long. Germline V gives CDR1 MDHEN, CDR2 SYDVKM. Trimming stripped 4 bases from V and 1 base from J, with 11 bases between. DNA for the CDR3: TGTGCCAGCAGTTCCCCCCCATCATCCTACGAGCAGTACTTC. It is translated as CASSSPPSSYEQYF.

The chain couples TRBV7-6 to TRBJ1-5; possibly TRBD1 for D (6 bases). The CDR3 runs to 14 residues. Germline assignment: CDR1 SGHVS and CDR2 FNYEAQ. V dropped 4 bases and J dropped 2 bases, with 9 bases sitting between them. This CDR3 reads CASSWGPGNQPQHF. Written as DNA, the CDR3 is TGTGCCAGCAGCTGGGGGCCTGGCAATCAGCCCCAGCATTTT.

The chain couples TRBV29-1 to TRBJ2-7; 12 bases fit TRBD2. There are 14 residues in the CDR3. CDR1 is SQVTM, CDR2 ANQGSEA, per germline. Trimming removed 3 bases from V and 4 bases from J; junction bases left unmatched: 4. The CDR3 here is CSVDPGTSGYEQYF. CDR3 coding DNA: TGCAGCGTTGACCCCGGGACTAGCGGGTACGAGCAGTACTTC.

The chain has TRBV28 and TRBJ1-1; 7 bases are a match to TRBD1. V lost 5 bases and J lost 2; bases outside the gene matches: 5. CDR3 length: 14 residues. Germline-derived CDR1 and CDR2 are MDHEN and SYDVKM. The CDR3 DNA sequence: TGTGCCAGCAGTCCGGGACAGCTAAACACTGAAGCTTTCTTT. Translated, it gives CASSPGQLNTEAFF.

This clone was recorded once. This rearrangement joins TRBV28 to TRBJ2-7; D unresolved. The V end lost 3 bases, the J end lost 3 bases, and 3 bases lay between the germline ends. Per the germline V gene, CDR1 is MDHEN and CDR2 is SYDVKM. There are 11 residues in the CDR3. CDR3 in DNA: TGTGCCAGCAGTTTCAGCTACGAGCAGTACTTC. It codes for CASSFSYEQYF.

The V and J genes are TRBV10-3 and TRBJ1-1; D call uncertain. CDR1 is ENHRY and CDR2 is SYGVKD in the germline V gene. This CDR3 contains 13 residues. V was shortened by 8 bases and J by 4 bases, with 14 bases between the two germline ends. CDR3 DNA sequence: TGTGCCATCGCGGCGGGTAAATCCACTGAAGCTTTCTTT. Translated: CAIAAGKSTEAFF.

The V gene is TRBV6-6, the J gene TRBJ1-1; perhaps TRBD1 as D (5 bases). Germline V CDR1 and CDR2: MNHNY, SVGAGI (reference sequence). V lost 2 bases to trimming and J lost 5 bases, with 9 bases between them. The CDR3 length is 13 residues. Here the CDR3 DNA reads TGTGCCAGCAGTTACACGGGGGGAACTGAAGCTTTCTTT. Amino acids: CASSYTGGTEAFF.

The chain has TRBV6-6 and TRBJ1-2, with 8 bases matching TRBD1. V lost 8 bases and J lost 4; bases outside the gene matches: 9. CDR1 and CDR2 from the germline V gene are MNHNY and SVGAGI (reference sequence). CDR3 length: 14 amino acids. This chain's CDR3 is CASQRPDRVYGYTF. CDR3 in DNA: TGTGCCAGCCAACGGCCGGACAGGGTCTATGGCTACACCTTC.

V is TRBV29-1 and J is TRBJ2-1; the D gene is possibly TRBD2 (7 bases). Trimming stripped 7 bases from V and 5 bases from J, with 27 bases between. The CDR3 spans 17 residues. CDR1 SQVTM and CDR2 ANQGSEA come from the germline V gene. In nucleotides, the CDR3 is TGCAGCGACGAGAGGGGGGAGGGACAACGTGGCGACAATGAGCAGTTCTTC. Encoded protein: CSDERGEGQRGDNEQFF.

The rearrangement uses TRBV5-6 and TRBJ1-6, with a possible D match to TRBD1 (6 bases). Trimming removed 6 bases from V and 5 bases from J, with 12 bases in between. This CDR3 spans 14 amino acids. CDR1 and CDR2 from the germline V gene are SGHDT and YYEEEE. CDR3 protein: CASNSGTNNSPLHF. In DNA, the CDR3 is TGTGCCAGCAATTCCGGGACAAATAATTCACCCCTCCACTTT.

This clone was observed a few times. This chain links TRBV9 with TRBJ2-2, with D possibly matching TRBD2 (5 bases). CDR3 length: 16 amino acids. Trimming shortened V by 2 bases and J by 3 bases, and 14 bases separated the two germline ends. Germline V gene lookup returns CDR1 SGDLS and CDR2 YYNGEE. The CDR3 region has the DNA TGTGCCAGCAGCGTTCCTGCCGGGATACACACCGGGGAGCTGTTTTTT. Amino acid sequence: CASSVPAGIHTGELFF.

This chain connects TRBV12-5 to TRBJ2-3; 7 bases fit TRBD2. V dropped 9 bases and J dropped 1; count of bases not matched to a gene: 10. Per the germline V gene, CDR1 is LGHNT and CDR2 is FRNRAP. This CDR3 has 15 amino acids. CDR3 DNA: TGTGCTAGCCCATCCGGGGGGATTCGCACAGATACGCAGTATTTT. It encodes CASPSGGIRTDTQYF.

V gene TRBV4-2 combines with J gene TRBJ2-3; 7 nucleotides line up with TRBD2. After removal of 1 base from V and 2 bases from J, the junction contained 21 bases not matched to a gene. This CDR3 comprises 21 residues. CDR1 and CDR2 (germline): LGHNA, YNFKEQ. The CDR3 reads CASSQGLRSVGRAGITDTQYF. The CDR3 DNA is TGTGCCAGCAGCCAAGGCCTAAGATCCGTGGGGCGAGCGGGGATCACAGATACGCAGTATTTT.

The gene calls are TRBV27 and TRBJ2-7; 8 bases align to TRBD1. Trimming at V came to 5 bases and at J to 3 bases, leaving 9 bases not matched to a gene. The CDR3 contains 15 residues. Germline V lookup: CDR1 MNHEY, CDR2 SMNVEV (reference sequence). This CDR3 is CASSPGQGTFYEQYF. The CDR3 bases are TGTGCCAGCAGTCCAGGACAGGGTACTTTCTACGAGCAGTACTTC.

V usage is TRBV6-5 and J usage is TRBJ2-1; a possible D gene is TRBD1 (6 bases). With 2 bases removed from V and 9 bases from J, the gap between germline ends came to 8 bases. The germline V gene has CDR1 MNHEY and CDR2 SVGAGI. There are 12 residues in the CDR3. CDR3 protein: CASSYPRGEQFF. The CDR3, as DNA: TGTGCCAGCAGTTACCCCAGGGGTGAGCAGTTCTTC.

The CDR3 coding sequence is TGTGCCAGTAGTATCCCCCCGGGGGGCACAGATACGCAGTATTTT. Encoded protein: CASSIPPGGTDTQYF. V is TRBV19 and J is TRBJ2-3, with D perhaps TRBD2 (6 bases). V lost 3 bases to trimming and J lost 1 base, with 11 bases between them. Germline V gene lookup returns CDR1 LNHDA and CDR2 SQIVND (reference sequence). This CDR3 contains 15 residues. The full variable domain, in which reference TRBV19 and TRBJ2-3 provide the parts outside the CDR3, is DGGITQSPKYLFRKEGQNVTLSCEQNLNHDAMYWYRQDPGQGLRLIYYSQIVNDFQKGDIAEGYSVSREKKESFPLTVTSAQKNPTAFYLCASSIPPGGTDTQYFGPGTRLTVL.

The chain links TRBV30 to TRBJ2-7; 9 bases are a match to TRBD2. The CDR3 has 14 residues. Germline trimming cut 2 bases from V and 4 bases from J; bases unmatched to any gene: 6. From germline, CDR1 is GTSNPN and CDR2 SVGIG (reference sequence). CDR3 nucleotide sequence: TGTGCCTGGAGTACCGGGACTAGCAGGTACGAGCAGTACTTC. Translating gives CAWSTGTSRYEQYF.

The rearrangement uses TRBV28 and TRBJ2-2; D might be TRBD1 (7 bases). The CDR3 is 15 residues long. Germline V gene sequence: CDR1 MDHEN, CDR2 SYDVKM. Trimming left V 6 bases short and J 4 bases short, with 15 bases between. The CDR3 here is CASSPGGKGTGELFF. The CDR3 region has the DNA TGTGCCAGCAGCCCAGGGGGGAAGGGCACCGGGGAGCTGTTTTTT.

The J gene is TRBJ2-3, the V gene TRBV4-2; the match to TRBD2 covers 9 bases. The CDR3 runs 18 residues. Germline CDR1 reads LGHNA; CDR2 reads YNFKEQ. The ends lost 4 bases at V and 0 bases at J; junction bases unmatched: 11. CDR3 in amino acids: CASSRLARAGGSTDTQYF. CDR3 bases: TGTGCCAGCAGCCGATTAGCCAGGGCGGGAGGGAGCACAGATACGCAGTATTTT.

This rearrangement joins TRBV7-9 to TRBJ2-7, with 7 bases aligning to TRBD1. CDR3 length: 12 amino acids. V lost 9 bases and J lost 2; bases outside the gene matches: 4. CDR1 and CDR2 from the germline V gene are SEHNR and FQNEAQ (reference sequence). The CDR3 is CASSTGPYEQYF. The CDR3 DNA sequence: TGTGCCAGTTCGACAGGGCCCTACGAGCAGTACTTC.

V gene TRBV9 combines with J gene TRBJ1-6; D is uncertain. Germline CDR1 and CDR2: SGDLS and YYNGEE. Deletions cut 4 bases from V and 7 bases from J, with 12 bases between. The length of the CDR3 is 14 residues. Here the CDR3 reads CASSQTRRNSPLHF. In nucleotides, the CDR3 is TGTGCCAGCAGCCAAACTAGACGGAATTCACCCCTCCACTTT.

V is TRBV28 and J is TRBJ2-3, with TRBD2 matching 9 bases. CDR3 length: 17 amino acids. V shed 2 bases, J shed 6 bases, and the junction held 12 bases outside the gene matches. Germline loops: CDR1 MDHEN, CDR2 SYDVKM. CDR3: CASSLRGIAGEEDTQYF. CDR3 coding DNA: TGTGCCAGCAGTTTAAGGGGGATAGCGGGGGAAGAGGATACGCAGTATTTT.

This rearrangement joins TRBV2 to TRBJ1-2; weak D call: TRBD1 (6 bases). The CDR3 is 13 amino acids. V shed 11 bases and J shed 8 bases, with 21 bases lying between them. The germline CDR1 and CDR2 sequences are SNHLY and FYNNEI. DNA for the CDR3: TGTGCCGTATGGACAGATTGGGCTGAGGGCTACACCTTC. Translated, it gives CAVWTDWAEGYTF.

J is TRBJ2-7 and V is TRBV10-1; no clear D gene. In germline, CDR1 is WNHNN, CDR2 SYGVQD (reference sequence). The CDR3 is 18 amino acids. Trimming cost V 2 bases and J 0 bases, with 20 bases left between them. CDR3 in amino acids: CASSEQAGTHFSSYEQYF. CDR3 nucleotides: TGCGCCAGCAGTGAGCAGGCCGGAACCCATTTTAGCTCCTACGAGCAGTACTTC.